This entry describes one T cell receptor (beta chain). Its antigen is unknown. Second doses at about 4 or about 12 weeks were pooled. This sample was taken from a study of T cell responses to AZD1222 COVID-19 vaccine. Study-wide findings and caveats: Two doses of AZD1222 preceded a rise in Spike-specific TCR breadth and depth. The donor group comprised mostly white British people and more females; the analysis possibly underestimated clonal diversity. Among those given AZD1222, only five or six were seropositive at baseline.

The CDR3 has 13 amino acids. The J segment lost 4 bases and the V segment lost 3 bases, leaving 5 bases of the junction unmatched. CDR1 GTSNPN and CDR2 SVGIG come from the germline V gene (reference sequence). Clones were sequenced by immunoSEQ multiplex PCR, and TCRdb holds only the in-frame ones, with some missing. The data show 20,000 to 30,000 clones, about 86% seen once. The chain joins TRBV30 to TRBJ1-1; 7 nucleotides align to TRBD1. Sequenced here: peripheral blood, sampled 28 days after the second AZD1222 dose. The receptor was derived from an adult who received the AZD1222 COVID-19 vaccine. DNA of the CDR3: TGTGCCTGGAGGAAGGGGGCAGCCACTGAAGCTTTCTTT. Its translation is CAWRKGAATEAFF.